The 25 T cell receptor beta chains in this list originate from one sample, sequenced in a study of control samples from healthy donors and cancer patients. Some clones are missing from TCRdb's copy, which holds only in-frame ones; the method was immunoSEQ multiplex PCR. Among almost 85,000 clones listed, around 84% were seen once. Sequencing was done on a sample of PBMCs. The receptor source for this set is a man aged 55 to 70 with head and neck cancer.

The rearrangement links TRBV6-5 to TRBJ2-7, with D possibly TRBD1 on 6 matching bases. The V gene lost 4 bases and the J gene lost 6 bases, with 10 bases spanning the gap. The CDR3 length is 12 residues. Germline V CDR1 and CDR2: MNHEY, SVGAGI. The CDR3, as DNA: TGTGCCAGCAGTTTCAGGGGCGGCGAGCAGTACTTC. It codes for CASSFRGGEQYF.

This chain links TRBV2 with TRBJ2-1; TRBD2 matches 12 bases. The length of the CDR3 is 15 residues. Germline V gives CDR1 SNHLY, CDR2 FYNNEI. V shed 6 bases and J 7 bases; nucleotides not matched to a gene: 7. The DNA of the CDR3 is TGTGCCAGCAGGCGGACTAGCGGGGAAGTGAATGAGCAGTTCTTC. Protein: CASRRTSGEVNEQFF.

The chain is built from TRBV19 and TRBJ2-7; 11 nucleotides line up with TRBD2. CDR1 is LNHDA and CDR2 is SQIVND in the germline V gene (reference sequence). V dropped 5 bases and J dropped 0; count of bases not matched to a gene: 6. There are 16 residues in the CDR3. The CDR3 DNA follows: TGTGCCAGTAGTGAGGGACTAGCGGAGATCTCCTACGAGCAGTACTTC. Translating gives CASSEGLAEISYEQYF.

This rearrangement joins TRBV11-2 to TRBJ1-1; D remains unclear. V lost 3 bases to trimming and J lost 7 bases, with 24 bases between them. Germline V gene data show CDR1 as SGHAT and CDR2 as FQNNGV. The CDR3 spans 17 residues. CDR3 bases: TGTGCCAGCAGCTTTGACCGCGGGCCAAGAGACGGAGGTGAAGCTTTCTTT. As protein: CASSFDRGPRDGGEAFF.

V is TRBV4-1 and J is TRBJ2-1; 7 bases match TRBD2. Per the germline V gene, CDR1 is MGHRA and CDR2 is YSYEKL. V lost 4 bases to trimming and J lost 7 bases; unmatched junction nucleotides: 16. CDR3 length equals 17 residues. CDR3 protein: CASSPRSGRGLGNEQFF. The CDR3 nucleotides read TGCGCCAGCAGCCCGCGTAGTGGGAGGGGTCTGGGAAATGAGCAGTTCTTC.

V and J are TRBV6-1 and TRBJ2-1; no clear D. Germline CDR1 MNHNS, CDR2 SASEGT. V lost 0 bases, J lost 2 bases, and 8 bases lay in between. This CDR3 is 15 amino acids long. The CDR3 coding sequence is TGTGCCAGCAGTGAAGCGGCCAGAGCCTACAATGAGCAGTTCTTC. It translates to CASSEAARAYNEQFF.

The chain has TRBV27 and TRBJ1-4, with no clear D. This CDR3 is built from 14 residues. CDR1 MNHEY and CDR2 SMNVEV come from the germline V gene (reference sequence). Trimming stripped 4 bases from V and 5 bases from J, with 11 bases between. CDR3 loop: CASSSGGENEKLFF. The CDR3 nucleotides read TGTGCCAGCAGTTCGGGTGGGGAAAATGAAAAACTGTTTTTT. Complete variable domain (other parts from reference TRBV27 and TRBJ1-4): EAQVTQNPRYLITVTGKKLTVTCSQNMNHEYMSWYRQDPGLGLRQIYYSMNVEVTDKGDVPEGYKVSRKEKRNFPLILESPSPNQTSLYFCASSSGGENEKLFFGSGTQLSVL.

The gene calls are TRBV29-1 and TRBJ1-1; the match to TRBD1 covers 7 bases. The CDR3 sequence is 12 residues long. V shed 7 bases and J 8 bases; nucleotides not matched to a gene: 10. The germline V gene has CDR1 SQVTM and CDR2 ANQGSEA. In DNA, the CDR3 is TGCAGCGCCCAGACTACAGGGGCCGAAGCTTTCTTT. Its protein is CSAQTTGAEAFF.

The chain couples TRBV5-8 to TRBJ2-2; perhaps TRBD2 as D (6 bases). The germline CDR1 and CDR2 sequences are SGHTS and YDEGEE. V was clipped by 6 bases and J by 7 bases, with 10 bases between them. CDR3 size: 12 residues. The CDR3 loop reads CASTWGVGELFF. The CDR3 region has the DNA TGTGCCAGCACATGGGGGGTCGGGGAGCTGTTTTTT.

V and J are TRBV28 and TRBJ1-2, with D possibly matching TRBD1 (5 bases). Trimming cost V 2 bases and J 1 base, with 8 bases left between them. The CDR3 runs to 14 residues. In germline, CDR1 is MDHEN, CDR2 SYDVKM. CDR3 residues: CASSLQGRNYGYTF. The DNA for the CDR3 is TGTGCCAGCAGTTTACAGGGCCGTAACTATGGCTACACCTTC.

The chain uses TRBV15 and TRBJ2-1, with 9 bases matching TRBD2. This CDR3 spans 14 amino acids. Unmatched junction bases numbered 12, after V lost 3 bases and J lost 15 bases. CDR1 and CDR2 (germline): LNHNV, YYDKDF (reference sequence). The CDR3 sequence is CATSSGGTSSGGFF. CDR3 sequence (DNA): TGTGCCACCAGCAGTGGGGGGACTAGCTCCGGCGGGTTCTTC.

This chain joins TRBV5-4 and TRBJ1-4; 9 bases fit TRBD1. This CDR3 is 16 amino acids long. In germline, CDR1 is SGHNT, CDR2 YYREEE (reference sequence). V shed 5 bases, J shed 8 bases, and the junction held 13 bases outside the gene matches. DNA for the CDR3: TGTGCCAGCAGTTCCGCTCGGGGACAGGGTGAGGAAAAACTGTTTTTT. Protein: CASSSARGQGEEKLFF.

This sequence joins TRBV27 and TRBJ1-5, with 7 bases aligning to TRBD1. V dropped 5 bases and J dropped 5; count of bases not matched to a gene: 12. Germline CDR1 MNHEY, CDR2 SMNVEV (reference sequence). The CDR3 runs 16 residues. For the CDR3, the DNA is TGTGCCAGCAGTCCCCTGACAGGGACGGAGGATCAGCCCCAGCATTTT. Residues: CASSPLTGTEDQPQHF.

The chain links TRBV12-5 to TRBJ2-2, with TRBD2 as a possible D gene (5 bases). The CDR3 consists of 16 residues. V dropped 2 bases and J dropped 2 bases, with 12 bases sitting between them. Germline CDR1 LGHNT, CDR2 FRNRAP. DNA of the CDR3: TGTGCTAGTGGTTTGAAGTATGAGGGCAACACCGGGGAGCTGTTTTTT. Protein sequence: CASGLKYEGNTGELFF. The variable domain in full, with the rest retrieved from reference TRBV12-5 and TRBJ2-2, is DARVTQTPRHKVTEMGQEVTMRCQPILGHNTVFWYRQTMMQGLELLAYFRNRAPLDDSGMPKDRFSAEMPDATLATLKIQPSEPRDSAVYFCASGLKYEGNTGELFFGEGSRLTVL.

The genes are TRBV15 and TRBJ1-1; no clear D. V gave up 0 bases and J gave up 4 bases, with 9 bases separating them. Germline V lookup: CDR1 LNHNV, CDR2 YYDKDF (reference sequence). This CDR3 comprises 14 residues. The CDR3 region has the DNA TGTGCCACCAGCAGAGAGAGGGTGGCCACTGAAGCTTTCTTT. It specifies CATSRERVATEAFF.

The chain joins TRBV29-1 to TRBJ1-6, with a possible D match to TRBD1 (6 bases). V lost 4 bases, J lost 7 bases, and 17 bases lay in between. The CDR3 consists of 15 residues. CDR1 and CDR2 from the germline V gene are SQVTM and ANQGSEA. CDR3 amino acids: CSVALGAGPNSPLHF. CDR3 DNA: TGCAGCGTTGCCTTGGGGGCAGGGCCGAATTCACCCCTCCACTTT.

This chain connects TRBV19 to TRBJ2-5; 9 bases match TRBD2. The CDR3 runs 17 residues. Germline V gene data show CDR1 as LNHDA and CDR2 as SQIVND (reference sequence). V trimming: 1 base; J trimming: 2 bases; junction bases outside the gene matches: 8. CDR3 loop: CASSIGTSEVSQETQYF. The DNA for the CDR3 is TGTGCCAGTAGTATAGGGACTAGCGAGGTATCGCAAGAGACCCAGTACTTC.

The chain has TRBV29-1 and TRBJ1-1; 10 nucleotides match TRBD1. Trimming at V came to 5 bases and at J to 0 bases, leaving 6 bases not matched to a gene. This CDR3 has 15 amino acids. CDR1 and CDR2 (germline): SQVTM, ANQGSEA. CDR3 nucleotides: TGCAGCGTTACCGGGACAGGGGCAGTGAACACTGAAGCTTTCTTT. Translation gives CSVTGTGAVNTEAFF.

The chain has TRBV19 and TRBJ1-1, with D uncertain. Germline V gene lookup returns CDR1 LNHDA and CDR2 SQIVND (reference sequence). Between the trimmed V and J ends, which lost 1 base and 7 bases, there was a span of 7 bases. The CDR3 has 12 residues. The CDR3 nucleotides are TGTGCCAGTAGTATAGTGAGCGGTGAAGCTTTCTTT. It encodes CASSIVSGEAFF.

This clone is classed as medium-sized. The J gene is TRBJ1-5, the V gene TRBV7-9, with TRBD1 identical over 8 bases. The CDR3 sequence is 15 residues long. V dropped 2 bases and J dropped 5; count of bases not matched to a gene: 5. The germline V gene encodes CDR1 SEHNR and CDR2 FQNEAQ (reference sequence). The CDR3 coding sequence is TGTGCCAGCAGCTTAACGGCAGGGGGCGATCAGCCCCAGCATTTT. The encoded protein is CASSLTAGGDQPQHF.

V is TRBV7-8 and J is TRBJ2-5, with 10 bases that match TRBD2. J was trimmed by 1 base and V by 6 bases; bases with no gene match: 5. Per germline, CDR1 SGHVS and CDR2 FQNEAQ. CDR3 length: 15 residues. CDR3 sequence reads: CASRVVAGGQETQYF. The CDR3 DNA follows: TGTGCCAGCAGAGTCGTAGCGGGAGGCCAAGAGACCCAGTACTTC.

Of note for this clone: At one of its ends the junction is not consistent with the germline gene, which may arise from a read error. The chain employs TRBV5-4 and TRBJ2-1, with D perhaps TRBD1 or TRBD2 (5 bases each). Germline V lookup: CDR1 SGHNT, CDR2 YYREEE (reference sequence). The CDR3 runs 13 residues. The CDR3 reads CASSLGGPGEEFF. The CDR3 nucleotides are TGTGCCAGCAGCTTGGGGGGACCTGGTGAGGAGTTCTTC.

The chain uses TRBV23-1 and TRBJ2-3, with TRBD1 as a possible D gene (6 bases). TRBV23-1 is sorted into the ORF group, with uncertain function. V was shortened by 7 bases and J by 0 bases, with 20 bases between the two germline ends. This CDR3 comprises 17 residues. CDR3 amino acids: CASTQGSRDNSTDTQYF. The CDR3 nucleotides are TGCGCCAGCACTCAGGGATCCCGGGACAACAGCACAGATACGCAGTATTTT.

This rearrangement joins TRBV5-6 to TRBJ1-3, with D uncertain. CDR1 is SGHDT, CDR2 YYEEEE, per germline. Trimming took off 0 bases at V and 1 base at J, with 11 bases between the two ends. The CDR3 has 16 amino acids. The CDR3, as DNA: TGTGCCAGCAGCTTGGACCCAGACGTTTCTGGAAACACCATATATTTT. It yields the protein CASSLDPDVSGNTIYF.

V usage is TRBV10-3 and J usage is TRBJ2-2, with unresolved D. V dropped 0 bases and J dropped 7 bases, with 6 bases sitting between them. CDR3 length equals 13 residues. Germline V gene lookup returns CDR1 ENHRY and CDR2 SYGVKD. CDR3 protein: CAISESNSGELFF. CDR3 sequence (DNA): TGTGCCATCAGTGAGTCTAATAGCGGGGAGCTGTTTTTT.